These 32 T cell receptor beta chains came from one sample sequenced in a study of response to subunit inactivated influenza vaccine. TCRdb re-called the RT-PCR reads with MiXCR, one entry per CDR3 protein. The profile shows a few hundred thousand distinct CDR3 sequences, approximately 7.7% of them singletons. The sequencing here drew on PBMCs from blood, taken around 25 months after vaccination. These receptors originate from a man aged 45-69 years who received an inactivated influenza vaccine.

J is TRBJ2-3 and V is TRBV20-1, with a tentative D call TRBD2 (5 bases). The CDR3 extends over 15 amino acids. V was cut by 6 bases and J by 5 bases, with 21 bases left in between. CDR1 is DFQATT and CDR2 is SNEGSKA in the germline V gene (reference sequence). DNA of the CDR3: TGCAGTGCCGTACCACTAGTCATGTACGAAGATACGCAGTATTTT. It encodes CSAVPLVMYEDTQYF.

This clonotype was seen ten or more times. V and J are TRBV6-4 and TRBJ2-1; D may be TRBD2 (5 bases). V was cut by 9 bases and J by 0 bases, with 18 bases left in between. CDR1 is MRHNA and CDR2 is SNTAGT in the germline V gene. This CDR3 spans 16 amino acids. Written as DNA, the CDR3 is TGTGCCAGACGAGAAGGAGCGGCGGCCTCCTACAATGAGCAGTTCTTC. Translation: CARREGAAASYNEQFF.

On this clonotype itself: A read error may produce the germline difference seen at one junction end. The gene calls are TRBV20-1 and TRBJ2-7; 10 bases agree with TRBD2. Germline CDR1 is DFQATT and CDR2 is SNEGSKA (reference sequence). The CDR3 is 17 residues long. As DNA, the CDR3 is TGCTGTGCTAGAGATCCCTCCGAGCGGGGGGGCCCCTACGAGCAGTACTTC. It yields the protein CCARDPSERGGPYEQYF.

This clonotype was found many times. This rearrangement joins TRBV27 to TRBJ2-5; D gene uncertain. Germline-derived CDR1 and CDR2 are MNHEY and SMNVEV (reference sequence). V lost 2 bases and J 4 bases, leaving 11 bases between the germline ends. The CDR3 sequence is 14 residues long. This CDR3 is CASSLGSGRETQYF. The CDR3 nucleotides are TGTGCCAGCAGTTTAGGTAGTGGGCGAGAGACCCAGTACTTC.

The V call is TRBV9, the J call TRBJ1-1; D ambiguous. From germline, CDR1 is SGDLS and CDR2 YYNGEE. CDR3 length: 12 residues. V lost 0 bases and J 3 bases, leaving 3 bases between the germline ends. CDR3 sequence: CASSVADTEAFF. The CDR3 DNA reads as TGTGCCAGCAGCGTAGCAGACACTGAAGCTTTCTTT.

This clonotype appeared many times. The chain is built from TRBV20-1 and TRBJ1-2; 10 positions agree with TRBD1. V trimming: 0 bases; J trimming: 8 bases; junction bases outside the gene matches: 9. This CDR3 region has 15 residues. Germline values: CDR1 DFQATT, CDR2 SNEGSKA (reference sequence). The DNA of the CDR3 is TGCAGTGCTAGAGATCACCGACAGGGGGCGGGAGGCTACACCTTC. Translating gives CSARDHRQGAGGYTF.

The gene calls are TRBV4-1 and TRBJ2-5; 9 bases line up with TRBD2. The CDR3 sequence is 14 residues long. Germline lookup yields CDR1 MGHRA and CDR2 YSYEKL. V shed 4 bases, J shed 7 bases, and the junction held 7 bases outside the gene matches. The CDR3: CASSRLAVGGTQYF. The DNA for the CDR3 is TGCGCCAGCAGCCGACTAGCGGTTGGGGGGACCCAGTACTTC.

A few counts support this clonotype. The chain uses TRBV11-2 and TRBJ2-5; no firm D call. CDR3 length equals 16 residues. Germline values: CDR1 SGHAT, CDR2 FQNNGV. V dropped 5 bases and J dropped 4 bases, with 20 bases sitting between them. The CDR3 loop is CASSRPTGLKTETQYF. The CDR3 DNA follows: TGTGCCAGCAGCCGCCCAACCGGGCTAAAGACAGAGACCCAGTACTTC.

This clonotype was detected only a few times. CDR3 sequence reads: CASSYSGDSNQPQHF. The CDR3 DNA follows: TGTGCCAGCAGTTACTCGGGGGATAGCAATCAGCCCCAGCATTTT. The V gene is TRBV6-5, the J gene TRBJ1-5, with D tentatively TRBD1 (5 bases). The CDR3 loop spans 15 amino acids. Looked up from germline, CDR1 is MNHEY and CDR2 is SVGAGI. Trimming stripped 0 bases from V and 0 bases from J, with 6 bases between.

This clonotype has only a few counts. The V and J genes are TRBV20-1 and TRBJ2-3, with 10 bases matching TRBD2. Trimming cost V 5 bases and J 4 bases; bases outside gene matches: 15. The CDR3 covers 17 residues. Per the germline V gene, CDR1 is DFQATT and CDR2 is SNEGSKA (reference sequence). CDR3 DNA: TGCAGTGCTTGCCCTTGGGAGGCTAGCGGGAGCTCAGATACGCAGTATTTT. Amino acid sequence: CSACPWEASGSSDTQYF.

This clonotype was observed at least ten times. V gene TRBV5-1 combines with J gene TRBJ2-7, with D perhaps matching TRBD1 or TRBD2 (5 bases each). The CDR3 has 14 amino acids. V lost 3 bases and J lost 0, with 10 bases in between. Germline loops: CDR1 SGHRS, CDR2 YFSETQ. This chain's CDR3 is CASSWDGSSYEQYF. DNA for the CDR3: TGCGCCAGCAGCTGGGACGGAAGCTCCTACGAGCAGTACTTC.

The CDR3 coding sequence is TGCGCCAGCAGCCAAGTTCAGAAGACAGGGGTTCAAGAGACCCAGTACTTC. This sequence encodes CASSQVQKTGVQETQYF. The chain has TRBV4-3 and TRBJ2-5; 8 positions match TRBD1. CDR3 length: 17 amino acids. Unmatched junction bases numbered 9, after V lost 1 base and J lost 2 bases. Germline V CDR1 and CDR2: LGHNA, YSLEER.

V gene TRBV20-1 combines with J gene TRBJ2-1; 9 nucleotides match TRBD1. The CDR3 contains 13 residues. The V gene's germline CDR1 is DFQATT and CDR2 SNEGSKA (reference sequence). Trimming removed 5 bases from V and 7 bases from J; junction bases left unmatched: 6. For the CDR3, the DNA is TGCAGTGCTGGGGGGACAGGGAAAAATGAGCAGTTCTTC. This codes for CSAGGTGKNEQFF.

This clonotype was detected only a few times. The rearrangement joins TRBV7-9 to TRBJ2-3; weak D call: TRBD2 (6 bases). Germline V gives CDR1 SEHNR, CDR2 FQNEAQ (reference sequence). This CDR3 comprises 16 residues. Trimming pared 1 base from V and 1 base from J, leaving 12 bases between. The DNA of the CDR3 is TGTGCCAGCAGCTTAGAGGCGGGGATGGGCACAGATACGCAGTATTTT. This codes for CASSLEAGMGTDTQYF.

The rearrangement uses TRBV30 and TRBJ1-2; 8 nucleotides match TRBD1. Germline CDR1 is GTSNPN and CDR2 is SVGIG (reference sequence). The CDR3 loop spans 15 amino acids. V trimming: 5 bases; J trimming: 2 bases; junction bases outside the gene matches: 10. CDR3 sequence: CAWAEIRQGNYGYTF. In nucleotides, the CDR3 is TGTGCCTGGGCCGAGATACGACAGGGGAACTATGGCTACACCTTC.

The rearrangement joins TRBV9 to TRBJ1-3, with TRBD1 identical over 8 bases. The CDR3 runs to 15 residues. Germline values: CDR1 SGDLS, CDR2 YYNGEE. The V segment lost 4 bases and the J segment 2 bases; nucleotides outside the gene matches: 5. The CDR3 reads CASSMMGQAGNTIYF. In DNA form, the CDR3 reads TGTGCCAGCAGCATGATGGGACAGGCTGGAAACACCATATATTTT. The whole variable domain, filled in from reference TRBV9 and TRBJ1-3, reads DSGVTQTPKHLITATGQRVTLRCSPRSGDLSVYWYQQSLDQGLQFLIQYYNGEERAKGNILERFSAQQFPDLHSELNLSSLELGDSALYFCASSMMGQAGNTIYFGEGSWLTVV.

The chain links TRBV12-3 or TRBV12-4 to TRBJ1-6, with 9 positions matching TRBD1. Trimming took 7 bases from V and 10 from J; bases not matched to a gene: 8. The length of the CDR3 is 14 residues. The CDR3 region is CASTETGGISPLHF. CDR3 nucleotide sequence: TGTGCCAGCACGGAAACAGGGGGCATCTCACCCCTCCACTTT.

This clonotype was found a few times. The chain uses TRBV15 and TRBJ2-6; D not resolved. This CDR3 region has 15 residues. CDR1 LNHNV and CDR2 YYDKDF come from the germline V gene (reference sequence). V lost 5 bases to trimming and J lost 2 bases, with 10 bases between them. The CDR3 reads CATSGPQTGANVLTF. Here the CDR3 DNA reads TGTGCCACCAGCGGCCCACAGACTGGGGCCAACGTCCTGACTTTC.

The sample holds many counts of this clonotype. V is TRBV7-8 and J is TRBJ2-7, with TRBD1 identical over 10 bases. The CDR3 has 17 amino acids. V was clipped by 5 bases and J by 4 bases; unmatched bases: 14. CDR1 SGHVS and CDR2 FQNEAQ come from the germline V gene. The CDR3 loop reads CASSPISRRDRGYEQYF. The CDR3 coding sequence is TGTGCCAGCAGCCCTATCTCCCGCCGGGACAGGGGATACGAGCAGTACTTC. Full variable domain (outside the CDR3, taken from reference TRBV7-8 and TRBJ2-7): GAGVSQSPRYKVAKRGQDVALRCDPISGHVSLFWYQQALGQGPEFLTYFQNEAQLDKSGLPSDRFFAERPEGSVSTLKIQRTQQEDSAVYLCASSPISRRDRGYEQYFGPGTRLTVT.

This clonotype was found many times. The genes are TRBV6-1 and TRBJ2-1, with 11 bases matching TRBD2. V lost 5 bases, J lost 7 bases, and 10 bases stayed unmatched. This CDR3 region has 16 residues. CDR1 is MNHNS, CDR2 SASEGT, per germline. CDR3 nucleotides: TGTGCCAGCAGTCCTTTTAGCGGGAGGGCCCAGAATGAGCAGTTCTTC. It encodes CASSPFSGRAQNEQFF.

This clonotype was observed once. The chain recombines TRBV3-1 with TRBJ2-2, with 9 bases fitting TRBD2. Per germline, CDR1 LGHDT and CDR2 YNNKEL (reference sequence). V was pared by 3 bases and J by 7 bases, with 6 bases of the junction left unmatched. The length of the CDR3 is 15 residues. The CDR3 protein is CASSQGGGASGELFF. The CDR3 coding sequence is TGTGCCAGCAGCCAGGGCGGGGGGGCAAGCGGGGAGCTGTTTTTT.

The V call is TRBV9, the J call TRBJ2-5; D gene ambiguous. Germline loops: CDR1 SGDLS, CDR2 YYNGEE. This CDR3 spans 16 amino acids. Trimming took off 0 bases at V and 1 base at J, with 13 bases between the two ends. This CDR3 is CASSVAVGAFQETQYF. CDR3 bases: TGTGCCAGCAGCGTAGCGGTCGGAGCTTTCCAAGAGACCCAGTACTTC.

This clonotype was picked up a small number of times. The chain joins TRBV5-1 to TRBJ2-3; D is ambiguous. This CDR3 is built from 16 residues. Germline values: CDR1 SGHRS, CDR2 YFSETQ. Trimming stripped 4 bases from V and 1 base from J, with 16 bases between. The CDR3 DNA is TGCGCCAGCAGCCCGGGCTCAGTGGTTGGCACAGATACGCAGTATTTT. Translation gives CASSPGSVVGTDTQYF.

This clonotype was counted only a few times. CDR3 residues: CASSLVASASSYEQYF. The CDR3 DNA reads TGCGCCAGCAGCTTGGTGGCCAGCGCTAGCTCCTACGAGCAGTACTTC. V usage is TRBV5-1 and J usage is TRBJ2-7; no clear D. Germline assignment: CDR1 SGHRS and CDR2 YFSETQ. The V gene lost 0 bases and the J gene lost 0 bases, with 13 bases spanning the gap. The CDR3 is 16 amino acids.

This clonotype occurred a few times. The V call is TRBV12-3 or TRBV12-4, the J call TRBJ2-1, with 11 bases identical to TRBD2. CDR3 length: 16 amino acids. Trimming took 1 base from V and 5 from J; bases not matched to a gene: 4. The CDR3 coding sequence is TGTGCCAGCAGTTTAGTTGGGACTAGCGGCCACAATGAGCAGTTCTTC. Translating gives CASSLVGTSGHNEQFF.

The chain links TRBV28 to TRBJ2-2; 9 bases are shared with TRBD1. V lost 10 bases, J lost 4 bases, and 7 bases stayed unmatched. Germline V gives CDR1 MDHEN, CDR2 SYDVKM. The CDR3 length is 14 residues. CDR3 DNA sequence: TGTGCCACCGTAACAGGGGGCTCCACCGGGGAGCTGTTTTTT. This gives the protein CATVTGGSTGELFF.

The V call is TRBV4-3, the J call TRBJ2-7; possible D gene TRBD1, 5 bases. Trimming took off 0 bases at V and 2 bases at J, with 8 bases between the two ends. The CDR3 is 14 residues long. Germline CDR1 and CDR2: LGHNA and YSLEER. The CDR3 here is CASSQDRAPYEQYF. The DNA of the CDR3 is TGCGCCAGCAGCCAAGACAGGGCCCCCTACGAGCAGTACTTC.

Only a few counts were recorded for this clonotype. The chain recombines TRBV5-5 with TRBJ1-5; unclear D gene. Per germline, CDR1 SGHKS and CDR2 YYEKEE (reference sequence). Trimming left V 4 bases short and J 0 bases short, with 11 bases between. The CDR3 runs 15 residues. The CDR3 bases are TGTGCCAGCAGCCGGACCCCCTATAGCAATCAGCCCCAGCATTTT. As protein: CASSRTPYSNQPQHF. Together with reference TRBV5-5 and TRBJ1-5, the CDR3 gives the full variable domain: DAGVTQSPTHLIKTRGQQVTLRCSPISGHKSVSWYQQVLGQGPQFIFQYYEKEERGRGNFPDRFSARQFPNYSSELNVNALLLGDSALYLCASSRTPYSNQPQHFGDGTRLSIL.

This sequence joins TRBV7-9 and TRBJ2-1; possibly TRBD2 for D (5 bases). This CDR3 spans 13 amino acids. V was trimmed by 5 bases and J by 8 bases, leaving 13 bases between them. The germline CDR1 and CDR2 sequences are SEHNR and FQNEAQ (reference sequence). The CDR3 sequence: CASSRAQRDEQFF. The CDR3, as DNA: TGTGCCAGCAGCCGAGCTCAGAGGGATGAGCAGTTCTTC.

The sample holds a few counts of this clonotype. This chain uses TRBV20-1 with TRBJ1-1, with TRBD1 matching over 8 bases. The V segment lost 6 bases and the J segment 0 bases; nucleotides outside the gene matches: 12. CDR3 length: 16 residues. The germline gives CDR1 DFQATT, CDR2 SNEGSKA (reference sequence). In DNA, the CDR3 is TGCAGTGCCAGCGCCGGGACAGGTCTAATGAACACTGAAGCTTTCTTT. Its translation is CSASAGTGLMNTEAFF.

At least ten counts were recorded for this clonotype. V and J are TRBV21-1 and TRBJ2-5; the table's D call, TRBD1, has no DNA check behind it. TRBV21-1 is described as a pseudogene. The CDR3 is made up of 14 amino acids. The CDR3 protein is CASSKIAPLETQYF. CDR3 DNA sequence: TGTGCCAGCAGCAAAATCGCGCCGTTAGAGACCCAGTACTTC.

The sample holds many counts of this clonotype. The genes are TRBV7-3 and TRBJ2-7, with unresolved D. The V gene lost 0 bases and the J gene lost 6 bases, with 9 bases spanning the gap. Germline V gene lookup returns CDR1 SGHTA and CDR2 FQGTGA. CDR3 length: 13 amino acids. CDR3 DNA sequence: TGTGCCAGCAGCTTAACTGGGAACAGCGAGCAGTACTTC. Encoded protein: CASSLTGNSEQYF. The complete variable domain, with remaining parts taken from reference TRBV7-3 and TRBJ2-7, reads GAGVSQTPSNKVTEKGKYVELRCDPISGHTALYWYRQSLGQGPEFLIYFQGTGAADDSGLPNDRFFAVRPEGSVSTLKIQRTERGDSAVYLCASSLTGNSEQYFGPGTRLTVT.